Following are 16 T cell receptor beta chains from one sample sequenced in a study of high-grade serous ovarian cancer treatment subgroups. Tumor tissue was taken before any definitive surgery or chemotherapy was given. The repertoire was sequenced with immunoSEQ multiplex PCR; TCRdb's copy has only in-frame clones and lacks some. Seen here are fewer than 4,500 clones, around four fifths observed once, and the top ten hold 4% to 5.5%. Material for sequencing was tumor tissue. Every receptor here comes from a human donor with high-grade serous ovarian cancer.

The CDR3 here is CASISGVYEQYF. The CDR3 bases are TGTGCCAGCATCTCAGGGGTCTACGAGCAGTACTTC. The chain joins TRBV6-4 to TRBJ2-7, with D possibly TRBD1 on 6 matching bases. CDR3 length: 12 amino acids. Trimming stripped 7 bases from V and 3 bases from J, with 10 bases between. CDR1 MRHNA and CDR2 SNTAGT come from the germline V gene.

V is TRBV19 and J is TRBJ2-3; TRBD2 is a possible D gene (6 bases). CDR1 and CDR2 (germline): LNHDA, SQIVND (reference sequence). CDR3 length equals 11 residues. Trimming took 10 bases from V and 9 from J, leaving 14 bases between them. CDR3 bases: TGTGCCACTGAACGGGCGGGGACGCAGTATTTT. Translated, it gives CATERAGTQYF.

The gene calls are TRBV7-3 and TRBJ2-3; D may correspond to TRBD1 or TRBD2 (5 bases each). V shed 2 bases and J shed 2 bases, with 8 bases lying between them. The CDR3 extends over 14 amino acids. Germline CDR1 and CDR2: SGHTA and FQGTGA. The CDR3 nucleotides are TGTGCCAGCAGCTTACGGGGCCCCACAGATACGCAGTATTTT. The encoded protein is CASSLRGPTDTQYF. The variable domain in full, completed from reference TRBV7-3 and TRBJ2-3, reads GAGVSQTPSNKVTEKGKYVELRCDPISGHTALYWYRQSLGQGPEFLIYFQGTGAADDSGLPNDRFFAVRPEGSVSTLKIQRTERGDSAVYLCASSLRGPTDTQYFGPGTRLTVL.

This chain connects TRBV2 to TRBJ1-4, with unresolved D. The CDR3 has 13 amino acids. The germline V gene encodes CDR1 SNHLY and CDR2 FYNNEI. Between the trimmed V and J ends, which lost 0 bases and 8 bases, there was a span of 7 bases. CDR3 amino acids: CASSEALQEKLFF. For the CDR3, the DNA is TGTGCCAGCAGTGAAGCGCTTCAAGAAAAACTGTTTTTT.

This clone was detected once. This rearrangement joins TRBV4-3 to TRBJ1-1, with TRBD1 matching over 9 bases. This CDR3 has 16 residues. Germline CDR1 LGHNA, CDR2 YSLEER. The junction had 7 bases not matched to a gene; V was cut back by 1 base and J by 4 bases. The DNA for the CDR3 is TGCGCCAGCAGCCAAGCCTACAGGGGGCGGTCCACTGAAGCTTTCTTT. Amino acid sequence: CASSQAYRGRSTEAFF.

This chain connects TRBV18 to TRBJ1-2; D perhaps matches TRBD1 (5 bases). The CDR3 is 15 amino acids. V lost 2 bases and J lost 0, with 10 bases in between. CDR1 is KGHSH, CDR2 LQKENI, per germline. The CDR3 is CASSPYGQTNYGYTF. The CDR3 DNA reads TGTGCCAGCTCACCATATGGACAAACTAACTATGGCTACACCTTC.

The genes are TRBV4-3 and TRBJ2-7; 7 nucleotides match TRBD1. The germline CDR1 and CDR2 sequences are LGHNA and YSLEER. V gave up 3 bases and J gave up 3 bases; unmatched junction bases: 8. The length of the CDR3 is 15 residues. The CDR3 sequence: CASSHRLGTVYEQYF. The CDR3 DNA is TGCGCCAGCAGCCACCGCCTCGGGACAGTCTACGAGCAGTACTTC.

This rearrangement joins TRBV14 to TRBJ1-1; possibly TRBD1 for D (5 bases). The CDR3 has 16 amino acids. The V and J ends lost 1 base and 4 bases respectively, with 16 bases between them. Germline loops: CDR1 SGHDN, CDR2 FVKESK. The CDR3 is CASSQVGWSGGTEAFF. The CDR3 DNA reads as TGTGCCAGCAGCCAAGTTGGGTGGTCTGGGGGCACTGAAGCTTTCTTT.

The chain uses TRBV6-1 and TRBJ1-2; D ambiguous. Germline CDR1 is MNHNS and CDR2 is SASEGT. V was trimmed by 6 bases and J by 0 bases, leaving 8 bases between them. CDR3 length: 13 residues. The CDR3 spells CASRKNANYGYTF. The CDR3 region has the DNA TGTGCCAGCAGGAAGAATGCTAACTATGGCTACACCTTC.

The chain links TRBV5-1 to TRBJ2-6; 11 nucleotides match TRBD1. The CDR3 has 21 residues. V gave up 0 bases and J gave up 2 bases; unmatched junction bases: 13. From germline, CDR1 is SGHRS and CDR2 YFSETQ. The CDR3 nucleotides read TGCGCCAGCAGCTTGGATTATTGGACGGGACAGGGGGGTCCTGGGGCCAACGTCCTGACTTTC. Protein product: CASSLDYWTGQGGPGANVLTF.

In the case of this clone: This CDR3 is also generated by other DNA sequences in the sample. The gene calls are TRBV7-9 and TRBJ1-2; D is unresolved. The ends were cut back, 7 bases at V and 6 bases at J, with 21 bases in the middle. The CDR3 length is 15 residues. CDR1 is SEHNR and CDR2 is FQNEAQ in the germline V gene (reference sequence). The CDR3 DNA follows: TGTGCCAGCACCTTCGCTGGTATGGGATTGGATGGCTACACCTTC. It specifies CASTFAGMGLDGYTF.

This clone was seen just once. This sequence joins TRBV9 and TRBJ2-6; possibly TRBD2 for D (7 bases). V was clipped by 3 bases and J by 2 bases, with 9 bases between them. CDR3 length equals 15 residues. Germline CDR1 SGDLS, CDR2 YYNGEE. CDR3 bases: TGTGCCAGCAGCGAGGGGGGGGCTGGGGCCAACGTCCTGACTTTC. It specifies CASSEGGAGANVLTF.

The genes are TRBV7-9 and TRBJ1-4; TRBD1 is a possible D gene (5 bases). The CDR3 consists of 14 residues. Germline V gene lookup returns CDR1 SEHNR and CDR2 FQNEAQ (reference sequence). V gave up 0 bases and J gave up 6 bases, with 8 bases separating them. This CDR3 reads CASSLARGDEKLFF. The CDR3 nucleotides are TGTGCCAGCAGCTTAGCGCGGGGGGATGAAAAACTGTTTTTT.

The chain links TRBV21-1 to TRBJ2-7; no DNA check was done on the table's D call, TRBD1. TRBV21-1 is shown as a pseudogene. This CDR3 has 17 residues. CDR3 sequence reads: CASSNTGGDRDSYEQYF. The CDR3 coding sequence is TGTGCCAGCAGTAACACCGGTGGGGACAGGGACTCCTACGAGCAGTACTTC.

The chain carries TRBV29-1 and TRBJ1-4; D is unresolved. Germline CDR1 reads SQVTM; CDR2 reads ANQGSEA. Deletions cut 0 bases from V and 5 bases from J, with 13 bases between. This CDR3 is built from 15 residues. The CDR3 nucleotides are TGCAGCGTTGAAGATACACAGAGCACGAATGAAAAACTGTTTTTT. Translated, it gives CSVEDTQSTNEKLFF.

With regard to this clone: Its ends do not fully match the called genes, so a read error is possible. This rearrangement joins TRBV7-7 to TRBJ2-1, with D possibly TRBD2 on 5 matching bases. CDR1 and CDR2 from the germline V gene are SSHAT and FNYEAQ (reference sequence). This CDR3 has 14 residues. CDR3 sequence: CASSRLYSYNEQFF. As DNA, the CDR3 is TGTGCTAGCAGCAGACTATACTCCTACAATGAGCAGTTCTTC.